The clone carrying this T cell receptor (beta chain) was recorded a few times. Its specificity is not known. The data originate from a study of shared clonotypes between healthy human individuals. Findings and limits, study-wide: A reduction in generation probabilities was seen for non-shared clonotypes relative to those shared by all four donors. Genetic and exposure-history diversity was limited by the few donors.

The protocol was immunoSEQ multiplex PCR, while the TCRdb copy is restricted to in-frame clones and leaves out a portion. The sample carries more than 550,000 clones, over 60% recorded once. From germline, CDR1 is MRHNA and CDR2 SNTAGT. This CDR3 comprises 15 residues. Losses at the gene ends were 6 bases for V and 11 bases for J; bases not matched to a gene: 9. Sequencing was done on a sample of memory CD4+ T cells sorted from blood. The subset was: CD45RA-negative fraction. This TCR came from a young woman in good health. V is TRBV6-4 and J is TRBJ2-2; TRBD2 agrees at 13 bases. Here the CDR3 reads CASRATSGRMRELFF. CDR3 sequence (DNA): TGTGCCAGCAGAGCGACTAGCGGGAGGATGCGTGAGCTGTTTTTT.